A single TCR beta chain is shown here with its context. This sample was taken from a study of blood T cell repertoires in COVID-19. Study summary: Sources were T cells, B-cell-depleted T cells, or PBMCs; the material itself was cDNA or gDNA.

Here immunoSEQ multiplex PCR was the method, and the copy in TCRdb shows in-frame clones only, minus some. The sample has roughly 90,000 clones; almost 80% are singletons. V gave up 3 bases and J gave up 1 base, with 9 bases separating them. The CDR3 consists of 15 residues. CDR1 is KGHSH and CDR2 is LQKENI in the germline V gene. The material sequenced was peripheral blood. The chain combines TRBV18 with TRBJ2-2, with TRBD1 as a possible D gene (6 bases). The sequence was obtained from a human donor in a cohort sampled during active COVID-19. This CDR3 reads CASSPTTGNTGELFF. CDR3 in DNA: TGTGCCAGCTCACCGACGACAGGGAACACCGGGGAGCTGTTTTTT.